Many counts were recorded for the clone carrying this T cell receptor (beta chain). RNA transcripts were the template for amplifying TCR beta CDR3 regions. HTBI primers were used for first-round RT-PCR of the TCR CDR3. TCRdb reprocessed the multiplex PCR reads via MiXCR and lists one record per CDR3 protein. The sample holds a few hundred thousand distinct CDR3 sequences; 20% are singletons and the top ten take more than 25%. The sample comes from a study of T cells in Graves' hyperthyroidism and ophthalmopathy. This CDR3 is built from 14 residues. Trimming left V 0 bases short and J 2 bases short, with 8 bases between. Germline V gene sequence: CDR1 SGHRS, CDR2 YFSETQ. Stable disease denoted Graves' hyperthyroidism without ophthalmopathy progression within 18 months. The authors took PBMCs from 10 ml fresh peripheral blood.

Sequencing was done on a sample of blood. The chain carries TRBV5-1 and TRBJ1-2; D call uncertain. This sequence originates from a man between 18 and 29 years old with Graves' hyperthyroidism. The CDR3 is CASSLAMENYGYTF. The CDR3 nucleotides are TGCGCCAGCAGCTTGGCTATGGAGAACTATGGCTACACCTTC.